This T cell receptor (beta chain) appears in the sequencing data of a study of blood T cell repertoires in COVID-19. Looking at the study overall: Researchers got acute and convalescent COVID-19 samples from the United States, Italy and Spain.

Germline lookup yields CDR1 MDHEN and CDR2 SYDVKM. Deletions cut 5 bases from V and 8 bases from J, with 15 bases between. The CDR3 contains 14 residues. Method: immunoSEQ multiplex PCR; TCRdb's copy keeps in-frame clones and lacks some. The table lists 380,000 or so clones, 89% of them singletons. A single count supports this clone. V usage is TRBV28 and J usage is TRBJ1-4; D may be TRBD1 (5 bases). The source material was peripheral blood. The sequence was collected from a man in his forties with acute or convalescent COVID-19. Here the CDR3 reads CASSTGQGREKLFF. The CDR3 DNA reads TGTGCCAGCAGTACGGGTCAGGGTCGGGAAAAACTGTTTTTT.